This T cell receptor beta chain comes out of a study of blood T cell repertoires in COVID-19. Study-level background: PBMCs, B-cell-depleted T cells, or T cells provided the cDNA or gDNA that made up the material.

The CDR3 sequence is 16 residues long. In the original processing: Quantification of nucleated cells was approximated via reference gene primer amplification. Profiling relied on immunoSEQ multiplex PCR, and the TCRdb table lists in-frame clones only, not all of them. The DNA gave D and trimming, while V, J and clone size come from that table. The sample lists some 250,000 clones; 70% to 90% were seen once. The sample was peripheral blood. This clonotype was obtained from a woman in her 30s who had recovered from COVID-19. This sequence joins TRBV21-1 and TRBJ2-7; TRBD1, the D gene given by the table, was not confirmed from the DNA. TRBV21-1 is described as a pseudogene. CDR3 bases: TGTGCCAGCAGCAAAATTTGTCAGGTTTTCGCCTACGAGCAGTACTTC. It specifies CASSKICQVFAYEQYF.